Here is one TCR beta chain with its context. The source of the sample is a study of blood T cell repertoires in COVID-19. For the study at large: From the United States, Italy and Spain came samples of acute and convalescent COVID-19. PBMCs, B-cell-depleted T cells, or T cells were the source of the cDNA or gDNA that made up the material.

The germline V and J ends were trimmed by 4 bases and 6 bases, with 20 bases remaining between them. The V gene's germline CDR1 is SGHTS and CDR2 YDEGEE. CDR3 size: 15 residues. Data came from immunoSEQ multiplex PCR; TCRdb stores just in-frame clones and leaves some out. The data hold some 270,000 clones, with approximately 86% observed a single time. The source is a woman aged 55-75 years who had recovered from COVID-19. Sequencing input: peripheral blood. The chain combines TRBV5-8 with TRBJ2-7, with D perhaps matching TRBD1 (6 bases). CDR3 in amino acids: CASSPILAQGREQYF. The CDR3 DNA reads as TGTGCCAGCAGCCCGATTTTGGCACAGGGACGCGAGCAGTACTTC. Full variable domain (missing parts from reference TRBV5-8 and TRBJ2-7): EAGVTQSPTHLIKTRGQQATLRCSPISGHTSVYWYQQALGLGLQFLLWYDEGEERNRGNFPPRFSGRQFPNYSSELNVNALELEDSALYLCASSPILAQGREQYFGPGTRLTVT.